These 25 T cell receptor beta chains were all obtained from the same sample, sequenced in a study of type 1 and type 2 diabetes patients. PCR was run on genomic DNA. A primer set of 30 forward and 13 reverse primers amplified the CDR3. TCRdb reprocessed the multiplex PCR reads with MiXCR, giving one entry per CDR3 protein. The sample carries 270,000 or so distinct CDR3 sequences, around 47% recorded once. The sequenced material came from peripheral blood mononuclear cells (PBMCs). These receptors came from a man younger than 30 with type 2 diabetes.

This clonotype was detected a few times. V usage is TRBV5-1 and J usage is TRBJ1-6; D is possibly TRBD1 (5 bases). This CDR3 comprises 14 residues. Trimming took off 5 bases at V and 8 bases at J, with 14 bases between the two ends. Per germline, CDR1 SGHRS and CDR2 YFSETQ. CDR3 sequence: CASSESVRDSPLHF. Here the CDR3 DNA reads TGCGCCAGCAGTGAAAGTGTCAGGGATTCACCCCTCCACTTT. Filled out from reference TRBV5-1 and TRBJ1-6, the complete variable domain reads KAGVTQTPRYLIKTRGQQVTLSCSPISGHRSVSWYQQTPGQGLQFLFEYFSETQRNKGNFPGRFSGRQFSNSRSEMNVSTLELGDSALYLCASSESVRDSPLHFGNGTRLTVT.

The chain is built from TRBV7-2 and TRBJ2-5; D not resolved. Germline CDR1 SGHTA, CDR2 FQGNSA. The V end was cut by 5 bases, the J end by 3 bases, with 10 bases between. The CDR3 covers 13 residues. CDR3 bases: TGTGCCAGCAGCCCCTCGCGAGAAGAGACCCAGTACTTC. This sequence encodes CASSPSREETQYF. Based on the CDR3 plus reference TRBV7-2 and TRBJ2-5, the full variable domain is GAGVSQSPSNKVTEKGKDVELRCDPISGHTALYWYRQSLGQGLEFLIYFQGNSAPDKSGLPSDRFSAERTGGSVSTLTIQRTQQEDSAVYLCASSPSREETQYFGPGTRLLVL.

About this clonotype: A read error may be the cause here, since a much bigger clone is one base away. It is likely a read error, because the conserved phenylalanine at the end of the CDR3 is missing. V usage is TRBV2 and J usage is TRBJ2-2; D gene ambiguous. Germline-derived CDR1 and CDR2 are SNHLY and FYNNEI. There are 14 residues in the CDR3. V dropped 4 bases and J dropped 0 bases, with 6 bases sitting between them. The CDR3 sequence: CASSGHANTGELFL. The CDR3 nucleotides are TGTGCCAGCAGTGGACACGCGAACACCGGGGAGCTGTTTCTT.

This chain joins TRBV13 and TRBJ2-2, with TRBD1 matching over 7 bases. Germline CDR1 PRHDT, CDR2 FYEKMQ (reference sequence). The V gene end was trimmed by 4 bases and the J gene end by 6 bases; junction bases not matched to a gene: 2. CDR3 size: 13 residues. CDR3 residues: CASSYRGAGELFF. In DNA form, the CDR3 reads TGTGCCAGCAGCTACAGGGGCGCCGGGGAGCTGTTTTTT. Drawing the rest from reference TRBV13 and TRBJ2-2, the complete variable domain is AAGVIQSPRHLIKEKRETATLKCYPIPRHDTVYWYQQGPGQDPQFLISFYEKMQSDKGSIPDRFSAQQFSDYHSELNMSSLELGDSALYFCASSYRGAGELFFGEGSRLTVL.

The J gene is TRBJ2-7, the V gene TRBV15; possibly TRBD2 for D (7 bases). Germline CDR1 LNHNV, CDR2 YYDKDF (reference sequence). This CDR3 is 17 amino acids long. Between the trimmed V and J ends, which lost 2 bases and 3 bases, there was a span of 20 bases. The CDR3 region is CATSRLGGTTTSYEQYF. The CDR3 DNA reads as TGTGCCACCAGCAGACTGGGGGGGACAACCACAAGCTACGAGCAGTACTTC.

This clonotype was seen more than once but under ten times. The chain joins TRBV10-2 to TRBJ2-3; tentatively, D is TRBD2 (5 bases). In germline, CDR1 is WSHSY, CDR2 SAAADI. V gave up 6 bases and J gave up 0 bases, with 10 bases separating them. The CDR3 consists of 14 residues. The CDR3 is CASRLGGSTDTQYF. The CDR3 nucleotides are TGCGCCAGCAGACTAGGCGGGAGCACAGATACGCAGTATTTT.

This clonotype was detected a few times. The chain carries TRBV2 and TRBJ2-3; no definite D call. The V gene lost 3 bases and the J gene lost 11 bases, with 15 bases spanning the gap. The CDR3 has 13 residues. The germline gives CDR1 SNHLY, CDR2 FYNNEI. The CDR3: CASSDTVGWGQYF. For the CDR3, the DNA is TGTGCCAGCAGTGATACAGTGGGGTGGGGGCAGTATTTT.

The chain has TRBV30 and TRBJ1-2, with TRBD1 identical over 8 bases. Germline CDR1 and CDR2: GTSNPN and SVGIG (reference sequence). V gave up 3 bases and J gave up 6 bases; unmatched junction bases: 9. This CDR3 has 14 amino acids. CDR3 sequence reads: CAWSKLTGGDGYTF. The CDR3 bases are TGTGCCTGGAGCAAACTAACAGGGGGGGATGGCTACACCTTC. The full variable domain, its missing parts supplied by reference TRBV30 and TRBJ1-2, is SQTIHQWPATLVQPVGSPLSLECTVEGTSNPNLYWYRQAAGRGLQLLFYSVGIGQISSEVPQNLSASRPQDRQFILSSKKLLLSDSGFYLCAWSKLTGGDGYTFGSGTRLTVV.

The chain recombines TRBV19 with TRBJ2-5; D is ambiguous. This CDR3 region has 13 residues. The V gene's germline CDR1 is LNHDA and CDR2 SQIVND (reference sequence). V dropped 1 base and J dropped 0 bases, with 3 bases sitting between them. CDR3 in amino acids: CASSIGNQETQYF. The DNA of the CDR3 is TGTGCCAGTAGTATAGGAAACCAAGAGACCCAGTACTTC.

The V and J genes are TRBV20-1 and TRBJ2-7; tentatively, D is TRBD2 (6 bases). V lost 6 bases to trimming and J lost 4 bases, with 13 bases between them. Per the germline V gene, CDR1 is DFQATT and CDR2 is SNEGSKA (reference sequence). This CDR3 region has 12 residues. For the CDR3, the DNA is TGCAGTGCAAATTGGGGGGAATACGAGCAGTACTTC. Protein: CSANWGEYEQYF.

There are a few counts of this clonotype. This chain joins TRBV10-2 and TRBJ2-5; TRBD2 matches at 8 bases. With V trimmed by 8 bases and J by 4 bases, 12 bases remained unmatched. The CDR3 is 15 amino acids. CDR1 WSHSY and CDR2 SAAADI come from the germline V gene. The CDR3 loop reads CASGVISGGGETQYF. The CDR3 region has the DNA TGCGCCAGCGGTGTCATTTCCGGGGGGGGAGAGACCCAGTACTTC.

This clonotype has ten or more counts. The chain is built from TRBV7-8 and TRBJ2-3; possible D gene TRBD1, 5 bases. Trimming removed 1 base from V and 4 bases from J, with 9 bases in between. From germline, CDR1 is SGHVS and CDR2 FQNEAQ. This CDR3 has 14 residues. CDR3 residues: CASSLGGSADTQYF. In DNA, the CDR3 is TGTGCCAGCAGCTTAGGGGGCAGCGCAGATACGCAGTATTTT.

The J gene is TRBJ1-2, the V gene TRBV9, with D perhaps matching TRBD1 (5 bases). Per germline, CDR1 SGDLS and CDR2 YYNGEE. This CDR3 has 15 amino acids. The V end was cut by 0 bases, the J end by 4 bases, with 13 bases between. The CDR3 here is CASSVDRSRSYGYTF. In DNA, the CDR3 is TGTGCCAGCAGCGTAGACAGGTCAAGGAGCTATGGCTACACCTTC. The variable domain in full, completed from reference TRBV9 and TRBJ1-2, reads DSGVTQTPKHLITATGQRVTLRCSPRSGDLSVYWYQQSLDQGLQFLIQYYNGEERAKGNILERFSAQQFPDLHSELNLSSLELGDSALYFCASSVDRSRSYGYTFGSGTRLTVV.

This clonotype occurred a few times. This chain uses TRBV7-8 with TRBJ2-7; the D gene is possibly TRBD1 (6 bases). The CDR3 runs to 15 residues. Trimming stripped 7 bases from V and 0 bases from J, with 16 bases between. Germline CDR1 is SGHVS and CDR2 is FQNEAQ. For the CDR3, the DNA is TGTGCCAGCATGCCCGGGACACGGAGCTCCTACGAGCAGTACTTC. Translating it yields CASMPGTRSSYEQYF.

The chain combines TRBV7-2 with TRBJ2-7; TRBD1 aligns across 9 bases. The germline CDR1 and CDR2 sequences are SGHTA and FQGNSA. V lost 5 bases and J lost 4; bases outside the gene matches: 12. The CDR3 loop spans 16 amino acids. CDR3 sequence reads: CASSPPSGTGLYEQYF. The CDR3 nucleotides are TGTGCCAGCAGCCCACCATCCGGGACAGGGTTATACGAGCAGTACTTC.

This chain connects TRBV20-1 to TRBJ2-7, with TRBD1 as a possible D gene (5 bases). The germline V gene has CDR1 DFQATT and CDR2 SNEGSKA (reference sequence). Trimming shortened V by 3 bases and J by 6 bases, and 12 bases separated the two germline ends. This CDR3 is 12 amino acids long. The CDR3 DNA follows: TGCAGTGCTAGGAGGCAGGGTGGCGAGCAGTACTTC. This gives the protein CSARRQGGEQYF.

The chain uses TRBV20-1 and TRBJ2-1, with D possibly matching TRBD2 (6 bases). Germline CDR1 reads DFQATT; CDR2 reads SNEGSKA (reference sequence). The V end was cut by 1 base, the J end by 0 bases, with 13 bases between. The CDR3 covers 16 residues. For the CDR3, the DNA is TGCAGTGCTAGAGTTCCGGGAGCCAGCTCCTACAATGAGCAGTTCTTC. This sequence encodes CSARVPGASSYNEQFF.

For the CDR3, the DNA is TGTGCCAGTAGACAGGCGATACTTGTAATGAACACTGAAGCTTTCTTT. As protein: CASRQAILVMNTEAFF. This sequence joins TRBV19 and TRBJ1-1; D may be TRBD1 (5 bases). CDR1 LNHDA and CDR2 SQIVND come from the germline V gene (reference sequence). There are 16 residues in the CDR3. Trimming removed 6 bases at V and 0 bases at J, with 17 bases between.

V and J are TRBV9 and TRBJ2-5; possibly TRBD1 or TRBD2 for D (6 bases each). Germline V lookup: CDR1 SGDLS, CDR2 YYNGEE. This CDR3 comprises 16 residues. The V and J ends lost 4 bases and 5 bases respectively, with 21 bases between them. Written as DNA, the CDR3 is TGTGCCAGCAGCCCTGGGGGCGGGTTTGCGGGGGAGACCCAGTACTTC. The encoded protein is CASSPGGGFAGETQYF.

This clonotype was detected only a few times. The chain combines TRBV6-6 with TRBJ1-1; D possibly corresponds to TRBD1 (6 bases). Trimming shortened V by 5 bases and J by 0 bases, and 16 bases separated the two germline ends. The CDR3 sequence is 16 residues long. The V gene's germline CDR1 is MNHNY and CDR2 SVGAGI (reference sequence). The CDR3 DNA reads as TGTGCCAGCAGTGACGAGGACAGCAACCTGAACACTGAAGCTTTCTTT. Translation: CASSDEDSNLNTEAFF.

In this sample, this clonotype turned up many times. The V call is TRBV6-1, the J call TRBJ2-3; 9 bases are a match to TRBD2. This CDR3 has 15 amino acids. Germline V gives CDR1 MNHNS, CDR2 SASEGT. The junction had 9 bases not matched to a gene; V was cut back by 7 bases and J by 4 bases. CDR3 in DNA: TGTGCCAGCATTTATAGCGGGAGTGGCGCAGATACGCAGTATTTT. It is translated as CASIYSGSGADTQYF.

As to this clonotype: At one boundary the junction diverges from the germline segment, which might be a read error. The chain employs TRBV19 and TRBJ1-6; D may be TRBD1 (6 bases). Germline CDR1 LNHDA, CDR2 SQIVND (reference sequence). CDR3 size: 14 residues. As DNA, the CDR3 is TGTGCCAGTAGAACCGGGACAACCACTTCATCCCTCCACTTT. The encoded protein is CASRTGTTTSSLHF.

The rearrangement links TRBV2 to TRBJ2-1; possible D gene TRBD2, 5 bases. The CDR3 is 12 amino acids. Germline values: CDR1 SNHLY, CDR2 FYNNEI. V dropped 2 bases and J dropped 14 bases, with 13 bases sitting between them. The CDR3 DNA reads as TGTGCCAGCAGTGAATGGGCCAACGGGGAGTTCTTC. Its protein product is CASSEWANGEFF.

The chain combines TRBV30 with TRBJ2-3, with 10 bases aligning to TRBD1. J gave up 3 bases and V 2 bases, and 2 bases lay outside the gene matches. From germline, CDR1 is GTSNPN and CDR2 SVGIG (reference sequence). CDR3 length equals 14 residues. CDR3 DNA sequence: TGTGCCTGGAGTAGACAGGGGGCAACAGATACGCAGTATTTT. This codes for CAWSRQGATDTQYF.

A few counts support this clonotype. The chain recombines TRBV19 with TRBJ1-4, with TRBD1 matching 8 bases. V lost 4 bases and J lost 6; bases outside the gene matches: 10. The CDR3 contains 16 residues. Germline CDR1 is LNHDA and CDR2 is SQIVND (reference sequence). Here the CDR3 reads CASSKQTGASYEKLFF. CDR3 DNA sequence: TGTGCCAGTAGTAAACAGACAGGGGCGTCGTATGAAAAACTGTTTTTT.